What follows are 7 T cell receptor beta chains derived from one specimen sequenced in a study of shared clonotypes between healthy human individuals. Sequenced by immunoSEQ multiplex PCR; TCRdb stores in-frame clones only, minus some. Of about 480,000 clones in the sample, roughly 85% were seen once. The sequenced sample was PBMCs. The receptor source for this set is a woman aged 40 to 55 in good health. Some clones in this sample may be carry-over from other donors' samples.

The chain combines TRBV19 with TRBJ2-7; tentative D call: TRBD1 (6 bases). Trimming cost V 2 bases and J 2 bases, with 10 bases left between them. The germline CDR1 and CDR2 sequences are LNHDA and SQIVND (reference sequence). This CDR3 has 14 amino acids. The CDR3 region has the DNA TGTGCCAGTAGTATAAACCAGGGGCCCTACGAGCAGTACTTC. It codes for CASSINQGPYEQYF.

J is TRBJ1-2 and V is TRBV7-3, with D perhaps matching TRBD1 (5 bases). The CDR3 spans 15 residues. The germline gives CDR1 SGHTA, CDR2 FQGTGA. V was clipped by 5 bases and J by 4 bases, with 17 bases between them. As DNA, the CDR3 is TGTGCCAGCAGCCCTTTCCCCACAGGACGCTATGGCTACACCTTC. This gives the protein CASSPFPTGRYGYTF.

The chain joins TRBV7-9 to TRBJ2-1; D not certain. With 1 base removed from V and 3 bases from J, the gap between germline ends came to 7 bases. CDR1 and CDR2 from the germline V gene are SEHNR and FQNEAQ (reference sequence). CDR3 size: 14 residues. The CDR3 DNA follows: TGTGCCAGCAGCTTAGAACTCTACTACAATGAGCAGTTCTTC. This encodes CASSLELYYNEQFF. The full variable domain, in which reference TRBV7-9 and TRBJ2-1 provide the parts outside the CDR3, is DTGVSQNPRHKITKRGQNVTFRCDPISEHNRLYWYRQTLGQGPEFLTYFQNEAQLEKSRLLSDRFSAERPKGSFSTLEIQRTEQGDSAMYLCASSLELYYNEQFFGPGTRLTVL.

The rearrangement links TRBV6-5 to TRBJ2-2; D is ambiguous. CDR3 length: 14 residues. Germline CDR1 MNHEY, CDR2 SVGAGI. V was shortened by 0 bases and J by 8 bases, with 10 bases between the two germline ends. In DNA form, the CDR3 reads TGTGCCAGCAGTTACTCCCGATCTTCAGGGGAGCTGTTTTTT. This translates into CASSYSRSSGELFF.

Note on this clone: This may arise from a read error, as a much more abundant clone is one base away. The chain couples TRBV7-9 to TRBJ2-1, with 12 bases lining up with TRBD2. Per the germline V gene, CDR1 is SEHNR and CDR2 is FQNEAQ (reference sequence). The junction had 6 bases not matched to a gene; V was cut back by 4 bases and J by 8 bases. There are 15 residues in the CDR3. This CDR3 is CASSSWTSGIDEQFF. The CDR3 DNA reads TGTGCCAGCAGCTCCTGGACTAGCGGGATCGATGAGCAGTTCTTC.

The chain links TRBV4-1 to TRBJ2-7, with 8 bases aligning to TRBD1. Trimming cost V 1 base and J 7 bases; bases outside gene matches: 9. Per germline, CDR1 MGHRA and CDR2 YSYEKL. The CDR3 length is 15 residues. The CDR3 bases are TGCGCCAGCAGCCAAGGGGGCAGGGGGCCGCGGGAGCAGTACTTC. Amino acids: CASSQGGRGPREQYF.

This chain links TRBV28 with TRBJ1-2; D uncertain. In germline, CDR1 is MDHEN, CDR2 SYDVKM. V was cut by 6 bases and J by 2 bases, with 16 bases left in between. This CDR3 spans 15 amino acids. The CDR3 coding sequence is TGTGCCAGCAGCTACATGAGAGGGTTCAACTATGGCTACACCTTC. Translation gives CASSYMRGFNYGYTF.